Included here is one T cell receptor beta chain sequence, with context. The antigen remains unidentified. These data are taken from a study of shared clonotypes between healthy human individuals. Study results and limitations: Naive subsets tended to show greater estimated richness than memory subsets. Tissue TCR repertoires likely differ from these blood-only repertoires.

The germline V gene encodes CDR1 LNHDA and CDR2 SQIVND (reference sequence). This CDR3 has 14 amino acids. V lost 8 bases and J 3 bases, leaving 14 bases between the germline ends. Positively selected for CCR7, the CD45RO-negative cells used as naive CD8 cells excluded terminally differentiated effector memory CD45RA+ cells. Healthy adults negative for HIV, lacking recent acute infections or vaccinations, served as donors. Libraries were prepared by immunoSEQ multiplex PCR; TCRdb keeps only in-frame clonotypes and omits some of them. The sample records some 1,900,000 clones, just under 95% being singletons.

The J gene is TRBJ2-1, the V gene TRBV19; D gene ambiguous. The sequenced sample was naive CD8+ T cells sorted from blood. This receptor was identified in a man between 18 and 29 years old in good health. CDR3 sequence: CASSLGFDYNEQFF. CDR3 coding DNA: TGTGCCAGTTCTCTGGGATTCGACTACAATGAGCAGTTCTTC.